Listed here is a single T cell receptor beta chain. The data belong to a study of blood T cell repertoires in COVID-19. Study-level information: The United States, Italy and Spain were the sources of the acute and convalescent COVID-19 samples. From T cells, B-cell-depleted T cells, or PBMCs came the material, which was cDNA or gDNA.

The germline CDR1 and CDR2 sequences are SGHTA and FQGNSA. V shed 5 bases and J shed 7 bases, with 26 bases lying between them. The CDR3 loop spans 18 amino acids. Per the original methods: It was from reference gene primer amplification that nucleated cell counts were estimated. This table comes from immunoSEQ multiplex PCR, and its TCRdb copy is limited to in-frame clones, with some not included. V, J and clone size are those of that table, while D and trimming were read from the DNA. There are roughly 140,000 clones in the sample; roughly 80% occur only once, and around 0.62% lies in the top ten. The sequencing sample was made of peripheral blood. The clonotype originates from a man aged 60 to 69 with acute or convalescent COVID-19. This rearrangement joins TRBV7-2 to TRBJ2-2; tentative D call: TRBD1 (6 bases). The CDR3 is CASSIGWVAGALGGELFF. The CDR3 DNA follows: TGTGCCAGCAGCATAGGTTGGGTGGCAGGGGCGCTGGGCGGGGAGCTGTTTTTT.